Listed here are 27 T cell receptor beta chains from one sample, sequenced in a study of T cell responses to AZD1222 COVID-19 vaccine. Here immunoSEQ multiplex PCR was the method, and the copy in TCRdb shows in-frame clones only, minus some. The top ten clones hold less than 11% of a sample with under 90,000 clones, roughly 88% of them seen once. The source material was peripheral blood, sampled 28 days after the second AZD1222 dose. Receptor source: an adult who received the AZD1222 COVID-19 vaccine.

The V call is TRBV14, the J call TRBJ2-2; the match to TRBD1 covers 11 bases. The CDR3 is 15 amino acids. V shed 5 bases, J shed 3 bases, and the junction held 2 bases outside the gene matches. CDR1 and CDR2 from the germline V gene are SGHDN and FVKESK. Here the CDR3 DNA reads TGTGCCAGCAGCAGGGGACAGGGGGACACCGGGGAGCTGTTTTTT. Translated: CASSRGQGDTGELFF.

The V and J genes are TRBV6-5 and TRBJ2-1; no firm D call. V was shortened by 6 bases and J by 9 bases, with 15 bases between the two germline ends. The CDR3 extends over 13 amino acids. Looked up from germline, CDR1 is MNHEY and CDR2 is SVGAGI. Here the CDR3 reads CASRSYLEGEQFF. CDR3 nucleotide sequence: TGTGCCAGCAGGAGCTATCTAGAAGGTGAGCAGTTCTTC.

This chain joins TRBV7-9 and TRBJ2-5, with 7 bases aligning to TRBD2. Trimming cost V 3 bases and J 3 bases; bases outside gene matches: 7. Germline CDR1 is SEHNR and CDR2 is FQNEAQ (reference sequence). The CDR3 has 15 residues. The CDR3 region is CASSFGLELEETQYF. The CDR3 region has the DNA TGTGCCAGCAGCTTTGGACTAGAATTAGAAGAGACCCAGTACTTC.

This rearrangement joins TRBV27 to TRBJ2-4; no clear D gene. V was trimmed by 2 bases and J by 7 bases, leaving 9 bases between them. Germline V gene data show CDR1 as MNHEY and CDR2 as SMNVEV (reference sequence). CDR3 length: 13 residues. The CDR3 DNA reads as TGTGCCAGCAGTTTAGGCTTTGGGAACATTCAGTACTTC. Translating it yields CASSLGFGNIQYF.

The V and J genes are TRBV28 and TRBJ1-6; D remains unclear. The V end was cut by 4 bases, the J end by 5 bases, with 12 bases between. Germline loops: CDR1 MDHEN, CDR2 SYDVKM. The CDR3 loop spans 15 amino acids. CDR3 DNA: TGTGCCAGCAGTTCCGCCGGGAGCAATAATTCACCCCTCCACTTT. It codes for CASSSAGSNNSPLHF.

Only one count was recorded for this clone. J is TRBJ1-5 and V is TRBV5-1; no reliable D call. V was trimmed by 4 bases and J by 7 bases, leaving 18 bases between them. The germline V gene has CDR1 SGHRS and CDR2 YFSETQ. This CDR3 has 15 amino acids. The CDR3 protein is CASSQTDPTRQPQHF. CDR3 DNA sequence: TGCGCCAGCAGCCAAACGGACCCCACAAGACAGCCCCAGCATTTT.

The chain has TRBV28 and TRBJ2-1; the match to TRBD1 covers 7 bases. This CDR3 spans 12 amino acids. V was clipped by 6 bases and J by 6 bases; unmatched bases: 2. Germline V lookup: CDR1 MDHEN, CDR2 SYDVKM. CDR3 DNA: TGTGCCAGCAGGGGGACAGTCAATGAGCAGTTCTTC. Residues: CASRGTVNEQFF.

The chain has TRBV2 and TRBJ2-1; D unresolved. Deletions cut 3 bases from V and 0 bases from J, with 9 bases between. In germline, CDR1 is SNHLY, CDR2 FYNNEI. This CDR3 is built from 15 residues. CDR3 DNA: TGTGCCAGCAGTGAGAATGCAAACTCCTACAATGAGCAGTTCTTC. Protein sequence: CASSENANSYNEQFF. Combining the CDR3 with reference TRBV2 and TRBJ2-1 gives the whole variable domain EPEVTQTPSHQVTQMGQEVILRCVPISNHLYFYWYRQILGQKVEFLVSFYNNEISEKSEIFDDQFSVERPDGSNFTLKIRSTKLEDSAMYFCASSENANSYNEQFFGPGTRLTVL.

The V gene is TRBV3-1 (or the pseudogene TRBV3-2), the J gene TRBJ1-2; 9 nucleotides agree with TRBD1. This CDR3 region has 14 residues. With V trimmed by 5 bases and J by 4 bases, 5 bases remained unmatched. CDR1 is LGHDT and CDR2 is YNNKEL in the germline V gene (reference sequence). The CDR3 sequence is CASSGGQGPYGYTF. CDR3 coding DNA: TGTGCCAGCAGCGGGGGACAGGGCCCCTATGGCTACACCTTC.

This clone was recorded a few times. The rearrangement links TRBV5-1 to TRBJ1-1; D gene unclear. Germline V lookup: CDR1 SGHRS, CDR2 YFSETQ. V shed 0 bases and J shed 1 base, with 10 bases lying between them. The CDR3 covers 15 residues. The CDR3 here is CASSLGLDENTEAFF. DNA for the CDR3: TGCGCCAGCAGCTTGGGACTGGACGAGAACACTGAAGCTTTCTTT.

This clone was recorded a few times. V gene TRBV29-1 combines with J gene TRBJ1-4; 8 nucleotides align to TRBD1. The junction had 7 bases not matched to a gene; V was cut back by 7 bases and J by 12 bases. The V gene's germline CDR1 is SQVTM and CDR2 ANQGSEA. The CDR3 extends over 11 amino acids. The CDR3 reads CSGLIQGELFF. The CDR3 DNA follows: TGCAGCGGCCTCATACAGGGGGAACTGTTTTTT. Full variable domain (outside the CDR3, taken from reference TRBV29-1 and TRBJ1-4): SAVISQKPSRDICQRGTSLTIQCQVDSQVTMMFWYRQQPGQSLTLIATANQGSEATYESGFVIDKFPISRPNLTFSTLTVSNMSPEDSSIYLCSGLIQGELFFGSGTQLSVL.

As DNA, the CDR3 is TGTGCCAGCAGCTTGGATAAGGGGTCCTATGGCTACACCTTC. It specifies CASSLDKGSYGYTF. V gene TRBV5-4 combines with J gene TRBJ1-2; TRBD1 might be the D (5 bases). V was pared by 0 bases and J by 4 bases, with 10 bases between. CDR1 and CDR2 (germline): SGHNT, YYREEE (reference sequence). The CDR3 totals 14 residues.

The chain recombines TRBV5-5 with TRBJ2-7; D may be TRBD2 (7 bases). The CDR3 has 14 residues. Trimming shortened V by 1 base and J by 3 bases, and 11 bases separated the two germline ends. The germline CDR1 and CDR2 sequences are SGHKS and YYEKEE (reference sequence). The CDR3 is CASSLRGGFYEQYF. CDR3 coding DNA: TGTGCCAGCAGCTTGAGGGGGGGATTCTACGAGCAGTACTTC.

This chain joins TRBV27 and TRBJ1-5, with 7 bases fitting TRBD1. The CDR3 totals 15 residues. With V trimmed by 6 bases and J by 0 bases, 5 bases remained unmatched. From germline, CDR1 is MNHEY and CDR2 SMNVEV (reference sequence). CDR3 in DNA: TGTGCCAGCAGCCAGACAGGGTATAGCAATCAGCCCCAGCATTTT. This encodes CASSQTGYSNQPQHF.

As for this clone: At one boundary the junction diverges from the germline segment, which might be a read error. The rearrangement uses TRBV6-1 and TRBJ2-7; possible D gene TRBD1, 6 bases. Germline V gives CDR1 MNHNS, CDR2 SASEGT. The CDR3 length is 15 residues. The DNA for the CDR3 is TGTGCCAGCATTGAATTCAGGGGCTCATCGGGGGAGCAGTACTTC. It yields the protein CASIEFRGSSGEQYF.

The chain joins TRBV5-6 to TRBJ1-6; 9 bases are a match to TRBD1. Germline lookup yields CDR1 SGHDT and CDR2 YYEEEE. The CDR3 contains 14 residues. The V segment lost 1 base and the J segment 9 bases; nucleotides outside the gene matches: 2. As DNA, the CDR3 is TGTGCCAGCAGCTTGCACAGGGGGCTTTCACCCCTCCACTTT. This sequence encodes CASSLHRGLSPLHF.

This rearrangement joins TRBV27 to TRBJ1-1; 7 bases line up with TRBD1. The CDR3 spans 13 residues. The germline gives CDR1 MNHEY, CDR2 SMNVEV (reference sequence). J lost 1 base, V lost 9 bases, and 5 bases had no gene match. CDR3 protein: CASKPGGNTEAFF. CDR3 nucleotide sequence: TGTGCCAGTAAACCAGGGGGGAACACTGAAGCTTTCTTT.

The chain links TRBV7-6 to TRBJ1-5; no reliable D call. V lost 1 base and J lost 2, with 15 bases in between. CDR3 length equals 17 residues. CDR1 is SGHVS, CDR2 FNYEAQ, per germline. CDR3 bases: TGTGCCAGCAGCTTAGTCAAGGAACCGCGTTGCAATCAGCCCCAGCATTTT. As protein: CASSLVKEPRCNQPQHF.

The chain has TRBV2 and TRBJ2-2; 7 positions match TRBD2. The J segment lost 2 bases and the V segment lost 4 bases, leaving 7 bases of the junction unmatched. The CDR3 consists of 16 residues. Germline V lookup: CDR1 SNHLY, CDR2 FYNNEI. CDR3 bases: TGTGCCAGCAGTGGCAGGAGCGGGACCAACACCGGGGAGCTGTTTTTT. The encoded protein is CASSGRSGTNTGELFF.

V gene TRBV6-5 combines with J gene TRBJ1-2; D gene unclear. Deletions cut 8 bases from V and 8 bases from J, with 18 bases between. This CDR3 region has 13 residues. Germline V gives CDR1 MNHEY, CDR2 SVGAGI. The CDR3 DNA is TGTGCCAGCTCTTCACCCGGAATGCAAGGCTACACCTTC. Amino acids: CASSSPGMQGYTF.

V usage is TRBV28 and J usage is TRBJ1-3, with D unresolved. The CDR3 totals 12 residues. Germline V gene sequence: CDR1 MDHEN, CDR2 SYDVKM. Trimming stripped 11 bases from V and 4 bases from J, with 12 bases between. In DNA form, the CDR3 reads TGTGCCTCCCAAAGGTCCGGAAACACCATATATTTT. Translating gives CASQRSGNTIYF.

In this sample, this clone turned up a few times. The gene calls are TRBV19 and TRBJ1-5; perhaps TRBD1 as D (5 bases). Germline CDR1 reads LNHDA; CDR2 reads SQIVND (reference sequence). V was cut by 4 bases and J by 7 bases, with 17 bases left in between. The CDR3 is made up of 15 amino acids. CDR3 sequence: CASSTPGGGSQPQHF. CDR3 DNA sequence: TGTGCCAGTAGTACCCCCGGGGGAGGGAGCCAGCCCCAGCATTTT.

The V call is TRBV19, the J call TRBJ1-5; weak D call: TRBD1 (6 bases). Germline CDR1 LNHDA, CDR2 SQIVND (reference sequence). V was clipped by 6 bases and J by 3 bases, with 12 bases between them. This CDR3 is 14 amino acids long. For the CDR3, the DNA is TGTGCCAGTAGGGCCAGGGGTAACAATCAGCCCCAGCATTTT. Its translation is CASRARGNNQPQHF.

This clone showed up just once. The J gene is TRBJ2-5, the V gene TRBV5-1; maybe TRBD2 (5 bases). Germline V gene sequence: CDR1 SGHRS, CDR2 YFSETQ. This CDR3 contains 17 residues. V shed 0 bases and J shed 2 bases, with 17 bases lying between them. The CDR3 region is CASSLGRRNRIQETQYF. In nucleotides, the CDR3 is TGCGCCAGCAGCTTGGGGAGGCGGAACAGAATACAAGAGACCCAGTACTTC.

The rearrangement links TRBV6-1 to TRBJ2-3; D is ambiguous. Germline values: CDR1 MNHNS, CDR2 SASEGT. V dropped 3 bases and J dropped 2 bases, with 18 bases sitting between them. The CDR3 is 17 amino acids. CDR3 in amino acids: CASSDFPGSGYTDTQYF. CDR3 sequence (DNA): TGTGCCAGCAGTGATTTCCCCGGGTCGGGCTACACAGATACGCAGTATTTT.

Only one count was recorded for this clone. The rearrangement links TRBV29-1 to TRBJ2-6; 8 nucleotides agree with TRBD1. Germline CDR1 SQVTM, CDR2 ANQGSEA. The CDR3 is 15 residues long. The trim removed 6 bases at V and 3 bases at J, leaving 7 bases unmatched. The CDR3 sequence is CSVRTGFGGANVLTF. As DNA, the CDR3 is TGCAGCGTGAGGACAGGGTTTGGTGGGGCCAACGTCCTGACTTTC. The complete variable domain, with remaining parts taken from reference TRBV29-1 and TRBJ2-6, reads SAVISQKPSRDICQRGTSLTIQCQVDSQVTMMFWYRQQPGQSLTLIATANQGSEATYESGFVIDKFPISRPNLTFSTLTVSNMSPEDSSIYLCSVRTGFGGANVLTFGAGSRLTVL.

This clone was picked up one time. V gene TRBV6-5 combines with J gene TRBJ1-5; D is unclear. CDR1 and CDR2 from the germline V gene are MNHEY and SVGAGI. This CDR3 region has 13 residues. V lost 8 bases and J 5 bases, leaving 13 bases between the germline ends. CDR3 sequence: CASRPWDDQPQHF. The CDR3 nucleotides read TGTGCCAGCCGCCCTTGGGATGATCAGCCCCAGCATTTT.